Listed here are 27 T cell receptor beta chains from one sample, sequenced in a study of blood T cell repertoires in COVID-19. Libraries were prepared by immunoSEQ multiplex PCR; TCRdb keeps only in-frame clonotypes and omits some of them. The sample records 200,000 to 250,000 clones, 87% being singletons. The material sequenced was PBMCs or T cells enriched from blood (not recorded which). Receptor source: a woman aged 25-40 years with acute COVID-19.

V and J are TRBV9 and TRBJ2-3; perhaps TRBD1 as D (6 bases). CDR1 and CDR2 (germline): SGDLS, YYNGEE. The CDR3 runs to 22 residues. Trimming removed 4 bases from V and 0 bases from J, with 33 bases in between. The CDR3 sequence is CASSTQGTGPSLWLASTDTQYF. CDR3 DNA: TGTGCCAGCAGCACCCAAGGTACAGGGCCCAGCTTGTGGTTAGCTAGCACAGATACGCAGTATTTT.

This chain joins TRBV6-5 and TRBJ1-2, with D unresolved. The CDR3 contains 13 residues. V shed 5 bases and J shed 8 bases, with 15 bases lying between them. Germline V lookup: CDR1 MNHEY, CDR2 SVGAGI. CDR3 loop: CASSPLGQEGYTF. The DNA for the CDR3 is TGTGCCAGCAGTCCCCTGGGCCAGGAAGGCTACACCTTC.

The sample holds a few counts of this clone. The chain has TRBV3-1 (or the pseudogene TRBV3-2) and TRBJ1-3; D not resolved. Germline values: CDR1 LGHDT, CDR2 YNNKEL (reference sequence). The CDR3 runs 15 residues. V was trimmed by 4 bases and J by 4 bases, leaving 14 bases between them. CDR3 sequence (DNA): TGTGCCAGCAGCCGACCCCCGACGGGAGGAAACACCATATATTTT. This sequence encodes CASSRPPTGGNTIYF.

The rearrangement uses TRBV9 and TRBJ2-1; D is perhaps TRBD2 (7 bases). Germline V gene lookup returns CDR1 SGDLS and CDR2 YYNGEE. V was trimmed by 6 bases and J by 8 bases, leaving 24 bases between them. The CDR3 totals 16 residues. The CDR3 DNA follows: TGTGCCAGCAACGACATTGAAAGGGGGGGGCCGCATGAGCAGTTCTTC. It yields the protein CASNDIERGGPHEQFF.

The chain uses TRBV2 and TRBJ1-5; a weak D match, TRBD1 (5 bases). Germline loops: CDR1 SNHLY, CDR2 FYNNEI. Trimming pared 4 bases from V and 6 bases from J, leaving 13 bases between. The length of the CDR3 is 14 residues. CDR3 sequence (DNA): TGTGCCAGCAGTGGGGCAGGGTTCGGTCAGCCCCAGCATTTT. Its translation is CASSGAGFGQPQHF.

J is TRBJ1-2 and V is TRBV29-1; the D is unclear. The V end lost 4 bases, the J end lost 2 bases, and 11 bases lay between the germline ends. Per germline, CDR1 SQVTM and CDR2 ANQGSEA. The CDR3 consists of 13 residues. The CDR3 here is CSVGTGKNYGYTF. The CDR3 DNA follows: TGCAGCGTTGGGACCGGGAAGAACTATGGCTACACCTTC.

The chain has TRBV18 and TRBJ1-1; D unclear. V lost 8 bases and J lost 6, with 13 bases in between. CDR1 KGHSH and CDR2 LQKENI come from the germline V gene. This CDR3 comprises 12 residues. The CDR3 nucleotides are TGTGCCAGCGCGGCAGTTGCCCCTGAAGCTTTCTTT. Its protein product is CASAAVAPEAFF.

The V call is TRBV19, the J call TRBJ2-7, with 8 bases identical to TRBD1. From germline, CDR1 is LNHDA and CDR2 SQIVND (reference sequence). Trimming took 6 bases from V and 6 from J; bases not matched to a gene: 13. The CDR3 totals 15 residues. In nucleotides, the CDR3 is TGTGCCAGTAGCCTCCAGGGACAGGTACTTTCCGAGCAGTACTTC. The encoded protein is CASSLQGQVLSEQYF.

The chain couples TRBV11-3 to TRBJ2-3; a weak D match, TRBD1 (6 bases). Trimming took 4 bases from V and 0 from J, leaving 14 bases between them. CDR1 SGHNT and CDR2 YENEEA come from the germline V gene. The CDR3 extends over 16 amino acids. This CDR3 reads CASSSPQGKSTDTQYF. In DNA form, the CDR3 reads TGTGCCAGCAGCTCACCACAGGGAAAAAGCACAGATACGCAGTATTTT.

The chain is built from TRBV19 and TRBJ2-5; 8 nucleotides align to TRBD2. The germline V gene has CDR1 LNHDA and CDR2 SQIVND (reference sequence). This CDR3 has 13 residues. V gave up 9 bases and J gave up 2 bases; unmatched junction bases: 5. This CDR3 is CASGGAEQETQYF. The CDR3 DNA follows: TGTGCCAGCGGGGGGGCCGAGCAAGAGACCCAGTACTTC.

This clone was observed a few times. This sequence joins TRBV19 and TRBJ1-1; D gene uncertain. There are 13 residues in the CDR3. Trimming took off 3 bases at V and 6 bases at J, with 11 bases between the two ends. Germline V gene sequence: CDR1 LNHDA, CDR2 SQIVND (reference sequence). The CDR3 region has the DNA TGTGCCAGTAGTATGAGGGTTCCGCCTGAAGCTTTCTTT. It encodes CASSMRVPPEAFF.

V gene TRBV18 combines with J gene TRBJ2-7, with 10 bases identical to TRBD1. The CDR3 has 14 amino acids. Trimming removed 6 bases from V and 5 bases from J; junction bases left unmatched: 7. Germline CDR1 is KGHSH and CDR2 is LQKENI. In nucleotides, the CDR3 is TGTGCCAGCTCGGAACTTGGACAGGGGGACGAGCAGTACTTC. Protein product: CASSELGQGDEQYF.

The CDR3 loop reads CASSTGLGTDTQYF. CDR3 nucleotide sequence: TGTGCCAGCAGTACTGGACTAGGGACAGATACGCAGTATTTT. The chain joins TRBV6-5 to TRBJ2-3, with 7 positions matching TRBD2. There are 14 residues in the CDR3. Germline lookup yields CDR1 MNHEY and CDR2 SVGAGI. V dropped 5 bases and J dropped 3; count of bases not matched to a gene: 5.

This rearrangement joins TRBV29-1 to TRBJ2-5; tentative D call: TRBD2 (6 bases). The CDR3 length is 13 residues. Germline CDR1 reads SQVTM; CDR2 reads ANQGSEA. V was shortened by 7 bases and J by 5 bases, with 17 bases between the two germline ends. In DNA form, the CDR3 reads TGCAGCGCGAGTCGAGGGGCGGGGGAGACCCAGTACTTC. Translating it yields CSASRGAGETQYF.

Here the CDR3 reads CASNLGEGNIQYF. The CDR3 nucleotides are TGTGCCAGCAATTTAGGGGAGGGAAACATTCAGTACTTC. The chain recombines TRBV2 with TRBJ2-4, with 7 positions matching TRBD2. The CDR3 consists of 13 residues. Trimming removed 7 bases from V and 6 bases from J; junction bases left unmatched: 6. Germline lookup yields CDR1 SNHLY and CDR2 FYNNEI.

The chain carries TRBV5-4 and TRBJ1-1; D is undetermined. V lost 0 bases and J 4 bases, leaving 22 bases between the germline ends. This CDR3 has 18 residues. Germline V lookup: CDR1 SGHNT, CDR2 YYREEE (reference sequence). The CDR3 is CASSLDSAFAEKITEAFF. CDR3 DNA: TGTGCCAGCAGCTTGGATTCCGCCTTCGCCGAGAAGATCACTGAAGCTTTCTTT.

The chain couples TRBV5-4 to TRBJ1-3; D uncertain. Deletions cut 2 bases from V and 3 bases from J, with 9 bases between. The germline gives CDR1 SGHNT, CDR2 YYREEE (reference sequence). CDR3 length: 14 residues. The CDR3 is CASSLGALGNTIYF. The DNA of the CDR3 is TGTGCCAGCAGCTTAGGAGCCCTTGGAAACACCATATATTTT. Together with reference TRBV5-4 and TRBJ1-3, the CDR3 gives the full variable domain: ETGVTQSPTHLIKTRGQQVTLRCSSQSGHNTVSWYQQALGQGPQFIFQYYREEENGRGNFPPRFSGLQFPNYSSELNVNALELDDSALYLCASSLGALGNTIYFGEGSWLTVV.

This rearrangement joins TRBV6-2 or TRBV6-3 to TRBJ2-1; 9 bases are a match to TRBD1. Germline V CDR1 and CDR2: MNHEY, SVGEGT. V gave up 5 bases and J gave up 7 bases; unmatched junction bases: 3. The CDR3 is 13 amino acids. This CDR3 is CASSVGTGNEQFF. CDR3 nucleotide sequence: TGTGCCAGCAGTGTCGGGACAGGGAATGAGCAGTTCTTC.

The chain uses TRBV18 and TRBJ2-1, with TRBD2 matching over 12 bases. CDR1 is KGHSH and CDR2 is LQKENI in the germline V gene. The junction had 18 bases not matched to a gene; V was cut back by 2 bases and J by 4 bases. The length of the CDR3 is 21 residues. The CDR3 region is CASSPLKTSGGAIGSYNEQFF. The CDR3 DNA is TGTGCCAGCTCACCATTAAAGACTAGCGGGGGAGCCATCGGATCTTACAATGAGCAGTTCTTC.

The gene calls are TRBV5-1 and TRBJ1-3; D uncertain. Germline V gene sequence: CDR1 SGHRS, CDR2 YFSETQ. This CDR3 has 13 residues. V lost 3 bases, J lost 0 bases, and 4 bases lay in between. CDR3 amino acids: CASSSSSGNTIYF. In DNA, the CDR3 is TGCGCCAGCAGCTCCTCCTCTGGAAACACCATATATTTT.

The CDR3 here is CASSPGGGTDTQYF. In nucleotides, the CDR3 is TGTGCCAGCAGTCCGGGGGGCGGGACAGATACGCAGTATTTT. The chain is built from TRBV5-4 and TRBJ2-3; tentatively, D is TRBD2 (7 bases). Germline V gene lookup returns CDR1 SGHNT and CDR2 YYREEE (reference sequence). V was clipped by 5 bases and J by 3 bases, with 13 bases between them. The CDR3 consists of 14 residues.

CDR3 DNA: TGTGCCAGCAGCTCGGAGGGTCCGGGCACTGAAGCTTTCTTT. Amino acid sequence: CASSSEGPGTEAFF. J is TRBJ1-1 and V is TRBV7-9; D is unclear. Trimming removed 4 bases at V and 4 bases at J, with 13 bases between. Germline V lookup: CDR1 SEHNR, CDR2 FQNEAQ (reference sequence). The length of the CDR3 is 14 residues.

This chain uses TRBV18 with TRBJ2-3; 7 bases align to TRBD2. The CDR3 extends over 19 amino acids. J gave up 0 bases and V 1 base, and 13 bases lay outside the gene matches. CDR1 is KGHSH and CDR2 is LQKENI in the germline V gene. The CDR3 is CASSPLGGNLGRSTDTQYF. In DNA, the CDR3 is TGTGCCAGCTCACCACTCGGGGGGAACCTAGGTCGTAGCACAGATACGCAGTATTTT.

This rearrangement joins TRBV6-5 to TRBJ1-1, with 10 bases that match TRBD1. The CDR3 runs 14 residues. Germline CDR1 and CDR2: MNHEY and SVGAGI. J gave up 8 bases and V 6 bases, and 9 bases lay outside the gene matches. CDR3 residues: CASSQRLDRGEAFF. CDR3 in DNA: TGTGCCAGCAGCCAACGCCTGGACAGGGGGGAAGCTTTCTTT.

This chain connects TRBV6-5 to TRBJ2-5, with D tentatively TRBD1 (6 bases). The CDR3 loop spans 15 amino acids. CDR1 is MNHEY and CDR2 is SVGAGI in the germline V gene. V gave up 6 bases and J gave up 0 bases, with 14 bases separating them. The CDR3 nucleotides are TGTGCCAGCAGACCAGGGGCGGCAGACCAAGAGACCCAGTACTTC. Translated, it gives CASRPGAADQETQYF.

The chain is built from TRBV6-1 and TRBJ1-4; 7 bases map to TRBD1. There are 16 residues in the CDR3. Germline lookup yields CDR1 MNHNS and CDR2 SASEGT. V was clipped by 4 bases and J by 5 bases; unmatched bases: 10. CDR3 protein: CASSVTPGQHNEKLFF. CDR3 DNA: TGTGCCAGCAGTGTGACACCGGGACAGCACAATGAAAAACTGTTTTTT.

V usage is TRBV4-2 and J usage is TRBJ2-2; the D is unclear. This CDR3 region has 15 residues. CDR1 LGHNA and CDR2 YNFKEQ come from the germline V gene. Trimming took off 1 base at V and 1 base at J, with 7 bases between the two ends. The CDR3: CASSQVGRNTGELFF. DNA of the CDR3: TGTGCCAGCAGCCAAGTTGGCCGGAACACCGGGGAGCTGTTTTTT.